A single sample is the source of the 18 T cell receptor beta chains below, sequenced in a study of blood T cell repertoires in COVID-19. Libraries were prepared by immunoSEQ multiplex PCR; TCRdb keeps only in-frame clonotypes and omits some of them. The sample includes roughly 80,000 clones, roughly 82% of them seen just once. The source material was peripheral blood. These receptor sequences come from a man between 50 and 59 years old with acute or convalescent COVID-19.

This chain connects TRBV18 to TRBJ2-1; D possibly corresponds to TRBD1 (5 bases). The CDR3 is 15 amino acids. V lost 6 bases, J lost 1 base, and 13 bases lay in between. Germline V gene data show CDR1 as KGHSH and CDR2 as LQKENI. The CDR3 bases are TGTGCCAGCTCCCCAAGACAGCCTTCCTACAATGAGCAGTTCTTC. Amino acid sequence: CASSPRQPSYNEQFF.

The chain employs TRBV14 and TRBJ1-1; D unclear. V shed 3 bases and J shed 8 bases, with 16 bases lying between them. Germline V gives CDR1 SGHDN, CDR2 FVKESK. The CDR3 is made up of 14 amino acids. The CDR3 DNA reads TGTGCCAGCAGCCACAACAGCTACGTTTTGGAAGCTTTCTTT. This codes for CASSHNSYVLEAFF. Full variable domain (missing parts from reference TRBV14 and TRBJ1-1): EAGVTQFPSHSVIEKGQTVTLRCDPISGHDNLYWYRRVMGKEIKFLLHFVKESKQDESGMPNNRFLAERTGGTYSTLKVQPAELEDSGVYFCASSHNSYVLEAFFGQGTRLTVV.

This rearrangement joins TRBV9 to TRBJ2-2; 7 nucleotides align to TRBD1. V lost 4 bases, J lost 3 bases, and 9 bases stayed unmatched. The CDR3 is 16 amino acids. Germline values: CDR1 SGDLS, CDR2 YYNGEE. The CDR3 spells CASSMRQGPYTGELFF. CDR3 coding DNA: TGTGCCAGCAGCATGAGACAGGGTCCTTACACCGGGGAGCTGTTTTTT.

This chain joins TRBV20-1 and TRBJ2-1, with 9 bases that match TRBD2. V was pared by 3 bases and J by 8 bases, with 5 bases of the junction left unmatched. The CDR3 runs to 13 residues. Germline CDR1 reads DFQATT; CDR2 reads SNEGSKA (reference sequence). Written as DNA, the CDR3 is TGCAGTGCTAGTGCGGGAGGGTACCATGAGCAGTTCTTC. This translates into CSASAGGYHEQFF.

The chain is built from TRBV7-9 and TRBJ2-4; possible D gene TRBD2, 5 bases. The germline CDR1 and CDR2 sequences are SEHNR and FQNEAQ (reference sequence). The CDR3 consists of 15 residues. Deletions cut 1 base from V and 2 bases from J, with 9 bases between. CDR3 sequence reads: CASSLDRGTKNIQYF. As DNA, the CDR3 is TGTGCCAGCAGCTTAGATCGGGGAACCAAAAACATTCAGTACTTC.

This chain links TRBV10-2 with TRBJ1-2; D may be TRBD1 (5 bases). V was trimmed by 4 bases and J by 2 bases, leaving 8 bases between them. This CDR3 has 13 amino acids. Germline CDR1 is WSHSY and CDR2 is SAAADI. CDR3 region: CASSGQSNYGYTF. The CDR3 DNA sequence: TGCGCCAGCAGTGGACAGAGCAACTATGGCTACACCTTC.

The chain combines TRBV19 with TRBJ1-4; no reliable D call. CDR1 LNHDA and CDR2 SQIVND come from the germline V gene (reference sequence). The CDR3 is 12 residues long. The V end lost 2 bases, the J end lost 12 bases, and 10 bases lay between the germline ends. The CDR3 sequence is CASSIKRRELFF. Here the CDR3 DNA reads TGTGCCAGTAGTATAAAACGGAGGGAACTGTTTTTT.

J is TRBJ1-1 and V is TRBV10-3; weak D call: TRBD1 (5 bases). The ends were cut back, 9 bases at V and 4 bases at J, with 9 bases in the middle. The germline gives CDR1 ENHRY, CDR2 SYGVKD. The CDR3 consists of 11 residues. Here the CDR3 reads CAIRGFTEAFF. The CDR3 DNA follows: TGTGCCATTCGGGGGTTCACTGAAGCTTTCTTT.

The chain employs TRBV3-1 (or the pseudogene TRBV3-2) and TRBJ1-5, with D unresolved. V lost 0 bases and J lost 7, with 13 bases in between. Germline CDR1 is LGHDT and CDR2 is YNNKEL (reference sequence). The CDR3 sequence is 15 residues long. This CDR3 reads CASSQEAKPWQPQHF. CDR3 nucleotide sequence: TGTGCCAGCAGCCAAGAAGCCAAACCGTGGCAGCCCCAGCATTTT.

This clone was picked up a small number of times. This rearrangement joins TRBV21-1 to TRBJ1-6. TRBV21-1 counts as a pseudogene. The CDR3 consists of 13 residues. For the CDR3, the DNA is TGTGCCAGCAGTCTCAACCCCACCGGGGAACTCCACTTT. Protein product: CASSLNPTGELHF.

This chain links TRBV9 with TRBJ2-7; TRBD1 aligns across 7 bases. Germline-derived CDR1 and CDR2 are SGDLS and YYNGEE. The CDR3 extends over 13 amino acids. V trimming: 3 bases; J trimming: 2 bases; junction bases outside the gene matches: 2. The CDR3 is CASSGQGPYEQYF. The CDR3 DNA follows: TGTGCCAGCAGCGGACAGGGACCCTACGAGCAGTACTTC.

V usage is TRBV2 and J usage is TRBJ2-6; 9 bases fit TRBD1. The junction had 4 bases not matched to a gene; V was cut back by 6 bases and J by 1 base. Germline V gene lookup returns CDR1 SNHLY and CDR2 FYNNEI. The CDR3 loop spans 16 amino acids. This CDR3 is CASRGQGSSGANVLTF. CDR3 coding DNA: TGTGCCAGCAGGGGACAGGGTAGTTCTGGGGCCAACGTCCTGACTTTC.

The chain uses TRBV25-1 and TRBJ1-2; a possible D gene is TRBD1 (6 bases). Germline CDR1 and CDR2: MGHDK and SYGVNS. This CDR3 has 13 amino acids. Between the trimmed V and J ends, which lost 4 bases and 9 bases, there was a span of 15 bases. The CDR3 coding sequence is TGTGCCAGCAGTGCCCTACAGGGTACGCGCTACACCTTC. Protein: CASSALQGTRYTF.

CDR3 amino acids: CASSLGQGVNEQFF. CDR3 coding DNA: TGCGCCAGCAGCTTGGGACAGGGGGTCAATGAGCAGTTCTTC. This rearrangement joins TRBV5-1 to TRBJ2-1; 9 bases map to TRBD1. The CDR3 loop spans 14 amino acids. With V trimmed by 0 bases and J by 6 bases, 1 base remained unmatched. Germline CDR1 and CDR2: SGHRS and YFSETQ.

The V gene is TRBV6-6, the J gene TRBJ2-2, with a possible D match to TRBD2 (5 bases). CDR1 is MNHNY and CDR2 is SVGAGI in the germline V gene (reference sequence). The length of the CDR3 is 14 residues. V was shortened by 7 bases and J by 6 bases, with 15 bases between the two germline ends. The CDR3 coding sequence is TGTGCCAGCACCCTACCGAGGGTTCCCGGGGAGCTGTTTTTT. It codes for CASTLPRVPGELFF.

This chain links TRBV9 with TRBJ1-2; 10 positions agree with TRBD1. In germline, CDR1 is SGDLS, CDR2 YYNGEE. The CDR3 loop spans 14 amino acids. Trimming cost V 4 bases and J 4 bases; bases outside gene matches: 4. The CDR3 loop reads CASSFRDRGYGYTF. Here the CDR3 DNA reads TGTGCCAGCAGCTTTCGGGACAGGGGCTATGGCTACACCTTC.

The V and J genes are TRBV19 and TRBJ1-5, with 7 nucleotides matching TRBD1. Germline CDR1 LNHDA, CDR2 SQIVND (reference sequence). The V gene end was trimmed by 1 base and the J gene end by 4 bases; junction bases not matched to a gene: 7. This CDR3 has 16 amino acids. CDR3 in DNA: TGTGCCAGTAGTATAGGTCGGACAGGTGGAAATCAGCCCCAGCATTTT. Encoded protein: CASSIGRTGGNQPQHF.

The chain is built from TRBV5-1 and TRBJ2-7; D perhaps matches TRBD1 (5 bases). CDR3 length: 14 amino acids. In germline, CDR1 is SGHRS, CDR2 YFSETQ. Trimming left V 1 base short and J 4 bases short, with 12 bases between. The DNA of the CDR3 is TGCGCCAGCAGCTTGCAAGGGGAACCTTACGAGCAGTACTTC. Translation: CASSLQGEPYEQYF.